This TCR beta chain was sequenced for a study of early T cells in non-severe SARS-CoV-2 infection. Across the study: Chains were not paired, and sequencing was done on bulk RNA from unsorted whole blood.

Findings and caveats of the study: VDJdb matching skewed toward anti-spike CD8 responses, missing private and CD4 specificities.

The protocol attached unique molecular identifiers to individual cDNA molecules. MiXCR, run by TCRdb on the 5' RACE reads, gives a single entry per CDR3 protein. Of 55,000 to 80,000 distinct CDR3 sequences listed, about an eighth are singletons. Of note for this clonotype: Antigen: not known.

Trimming took off 3 bases at V and 11 bases at J, with 10 bases between the two ends. CDR3 length equals 10 residues. Germline V gives CDR1 GTSNPN, CDR2 SVGIG (reference sequence). This clonotype was sampled from an adult who was a healthcare worker with PCR-confirmed SARS-CoV-2 infection or an uninfected control (not recorded which). The chain couples TRBV30 to TRBJ1-1; D is undetermined. Here the sequenced sample was whole blood, taken at baseline. The CDR3 reads CAWRGLKAFF. The CDR3 DNA is TGTGCCTGGAGAGGACTTAAGGCTTTCTTT. The full variable domain, completed using reference TRBV30 and TRBJ1-1, is SQTIHQWPATLVQPVGSPLSLECTVEGTSNPNLYWYRQAAGRGLQLLFYSVGIGQISSEVPQNLSASRPQDRQFILSSKKLLLSDSGFYLCAWRGLKAFFGQGTRLTVV.